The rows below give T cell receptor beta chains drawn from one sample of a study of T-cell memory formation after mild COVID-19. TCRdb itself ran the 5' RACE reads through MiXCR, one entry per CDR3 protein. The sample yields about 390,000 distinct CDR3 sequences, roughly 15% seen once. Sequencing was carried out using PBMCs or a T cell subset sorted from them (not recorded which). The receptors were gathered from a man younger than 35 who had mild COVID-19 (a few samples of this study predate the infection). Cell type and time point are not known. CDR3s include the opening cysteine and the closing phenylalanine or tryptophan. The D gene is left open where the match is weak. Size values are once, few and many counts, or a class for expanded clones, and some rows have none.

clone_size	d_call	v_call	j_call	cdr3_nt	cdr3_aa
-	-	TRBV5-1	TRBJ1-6	TGCGCCAGCAGCCTGGCCGTCCGCCGAGGTAATTCACCCCTCCACTTT	CASSLAVRRGNSPLHF
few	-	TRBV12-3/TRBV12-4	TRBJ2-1	TGTGCCAGCAGTTTAAGAGGGGGGCCCGGCAATGAGCAGTTCTTC	CASSLRGGPGNEQFF
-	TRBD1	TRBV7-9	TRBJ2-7	TGTGCCAGCAGCGGGACAGATTACGAGCAGTACTTC	CASSGTDYEQYF
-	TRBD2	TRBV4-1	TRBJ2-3	TGCGCCAGCAGCCAAATACTAGCGGGGGGTCTGGATACGCAGTATTTT	CASSQILAGGLDTQYF
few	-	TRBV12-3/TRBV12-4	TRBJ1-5	TGTGCCAGCAGTAACTTGGGTCAGCCCCAGCATTTT	CASSNLGQPQHF
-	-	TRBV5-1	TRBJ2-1	TGCGCCAGCAGCTTGGCCTGGGGACCAACCCACAATGAGCAGTTCTTC	CASSLAWGPTHNEQFF
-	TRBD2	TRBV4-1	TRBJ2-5	TGCGCCAGCAGCCAAGCGACTAGCGGGGTTGGGACCCAGTACTTC	CASSQATSGVGTQYF
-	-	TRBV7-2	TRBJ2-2	TGTGCCACTGACTCCCTCGGGCAGCTGTTTTTT	CATDSLGQLFF
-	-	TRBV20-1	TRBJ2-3	TGCAGTGCCCCTGGGGGCGGGGGTACAGATACGCAGTATTTT	CSAPGGGGTDTQYF
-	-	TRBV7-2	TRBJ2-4	TGTGCCAGCAGCGCCCACAGGGAGGAGGCCAAAAACATTCAGTACTTC	CASSAHREEAKNIQYF
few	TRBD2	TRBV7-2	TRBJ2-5	TGTGCCAGCAGCTATAGCGGGGGGGCGGGGACCCAGTACTTC	CASSYSGGAGTQYF